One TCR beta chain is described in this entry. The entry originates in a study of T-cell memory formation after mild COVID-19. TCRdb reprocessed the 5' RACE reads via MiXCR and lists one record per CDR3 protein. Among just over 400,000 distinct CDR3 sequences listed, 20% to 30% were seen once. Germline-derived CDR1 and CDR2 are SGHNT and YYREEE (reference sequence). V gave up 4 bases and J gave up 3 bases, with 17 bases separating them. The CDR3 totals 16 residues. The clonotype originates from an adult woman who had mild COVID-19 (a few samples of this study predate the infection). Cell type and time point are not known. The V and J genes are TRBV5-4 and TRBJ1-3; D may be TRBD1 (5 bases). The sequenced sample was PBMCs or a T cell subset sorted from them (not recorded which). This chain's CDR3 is CASSHSGTLGGNTIYF. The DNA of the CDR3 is TGTGCCAGCAGCCATTCCGGGACGTTAGGTGGAAACACCATATATTTT.